The clone carrying this T cell receptor beta chain was seen a handful of times. The antigen is not known. A junction boundary mismatches the germline segment, possibly from a read error. CDR3 length: 16 amino acids. Germline CDR1 is SQVTM and CDR2 is ANQGSEA. The data belong to a study of cytomegalovirus exposure and HLA in healthy donors. The study, taken as a whole, reports: A missense DCLRE1C variant was associated with V- and J-gene trimming of TCR beta chains in a later analysis, and an independent cohort replicated the association. Certain indistinguishable V segments, among them TRBV6-2 and TRBV6-3, were excluded.

Primers: 60 Vbeta forward and 13 Jbeta reverse. The assay was immunoSEQ multiplex PCR, and TCRdb's table has in-frame clones only and misses some. The sample consists of some 100,000 clones, 79% of them appearing once. Sequences were obtained from PBMCs. The chain has TRBV29-1 and TRBJ2-6, with 11 bases matching TRBD2. This clonotype originated in a female donor in good health and CMV-seropositive. The CDR3 region has the DNA TGCAGCGTGATCCTAGCGGGAGGTTCTGGGGCCAACGGCCTGACTTTC. As protein: CSVILAGGSGANGLTF. Full variable domain (missing parts from reference TRBV29-1 and TRBJ2-6): SAVISQKPSRDICQRGTSLTIQCQVDSQVTMMFWYRQQPGQSLTLIATANQGSEATYESGFVIDKFPISRPNLTFSTLTVSNMSPEDSSIYLCSVILAGGSGANGLTFGAGSRLTVL.